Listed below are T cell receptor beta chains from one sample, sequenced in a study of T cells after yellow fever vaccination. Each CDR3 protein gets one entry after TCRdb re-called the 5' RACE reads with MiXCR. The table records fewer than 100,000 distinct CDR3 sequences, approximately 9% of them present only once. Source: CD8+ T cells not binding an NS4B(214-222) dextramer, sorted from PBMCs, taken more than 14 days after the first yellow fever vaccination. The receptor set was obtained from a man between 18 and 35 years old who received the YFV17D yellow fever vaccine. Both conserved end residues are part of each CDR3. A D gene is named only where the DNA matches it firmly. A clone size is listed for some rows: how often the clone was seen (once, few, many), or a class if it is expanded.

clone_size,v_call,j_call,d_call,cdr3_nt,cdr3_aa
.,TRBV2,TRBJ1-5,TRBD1,TGTGCCAACGACAGGGTTCACCCCAATCAGCCCCAGCATTTT,CANDRVHPNQPQHF
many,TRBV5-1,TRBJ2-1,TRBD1,TGCGCCAGCAGCTTGGGGACAGGGGGCAATTCTGAGCAGTTCTTC,CASSLGTGGNSEQFF
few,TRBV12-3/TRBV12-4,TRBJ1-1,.,TGTGCCAGCAGCCCCGGGTCCTACGACTCTGAAGCTTTCTTT,CASSPGSYDSEAFF
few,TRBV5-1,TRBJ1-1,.,TGCGCCAGCAGCTTGGTTGGCGGGGGGCCGAACACTGAAGCTTTCTTT,CASSLVGGGPNTEAFF
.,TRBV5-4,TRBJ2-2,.,TGTGCCAGCCCGGGAGACACCGGGGAGCTGTTTTTT,CASPGDTGELFF
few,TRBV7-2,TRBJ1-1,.,TGTGCCAGCAGCCCTAGCGGGGCAGGACACACTGAAGCTTTCTTT,CASSPSGAGHTEAFF
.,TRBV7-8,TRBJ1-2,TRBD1,TGTGCCAGCAGCTCAGCTTCCGGGACAGACTATGGCTACACCTTC,CASSSASGTDYGYTF
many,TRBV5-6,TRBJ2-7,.,TGTGCCAGCTACCGCGAGCAGTACTTC,CASYREQYF
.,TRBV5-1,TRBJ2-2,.,TGCGCCAGCAGCTTTCGTCGGACACACGACACCGGGGAGCTGTTTTTT,CASSFRRTHDTGELFF
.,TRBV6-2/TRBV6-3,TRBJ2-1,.,TGTGCCAGCAGTCCACCGTACCCCGACAAAAAGAATGAGCAGTTCTTC,CASSPPYPDKKNEQFF
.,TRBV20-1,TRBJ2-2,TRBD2,TGCAGTGCTAGACGTGGCGGGGGGGAGACCGACACCGGGGAGCTGTTTTTT,CSARRGGGETDTGELFF